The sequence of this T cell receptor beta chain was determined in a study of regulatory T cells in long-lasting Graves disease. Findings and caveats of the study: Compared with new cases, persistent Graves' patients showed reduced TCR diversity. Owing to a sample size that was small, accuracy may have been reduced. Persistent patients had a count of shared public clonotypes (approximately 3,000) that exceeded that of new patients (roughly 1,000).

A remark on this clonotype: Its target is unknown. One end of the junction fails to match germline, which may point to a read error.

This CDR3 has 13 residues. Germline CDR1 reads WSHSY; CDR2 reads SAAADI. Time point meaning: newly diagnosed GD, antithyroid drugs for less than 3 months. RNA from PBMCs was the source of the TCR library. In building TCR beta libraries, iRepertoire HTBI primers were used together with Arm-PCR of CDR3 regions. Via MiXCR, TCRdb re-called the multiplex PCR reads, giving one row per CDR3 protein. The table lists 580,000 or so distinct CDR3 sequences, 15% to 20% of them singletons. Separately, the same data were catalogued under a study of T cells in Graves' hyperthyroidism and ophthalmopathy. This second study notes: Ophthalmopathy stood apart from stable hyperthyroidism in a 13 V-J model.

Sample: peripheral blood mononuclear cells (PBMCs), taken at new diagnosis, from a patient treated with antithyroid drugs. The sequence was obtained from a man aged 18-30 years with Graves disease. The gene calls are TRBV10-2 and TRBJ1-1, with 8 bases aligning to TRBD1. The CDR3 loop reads CASSHTGGTGAFF. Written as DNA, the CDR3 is TGCGCCAGCAGTCATACAGGGGGTACTGGAGCTTTCTTT.